One T cell receptor (beta chain) is described in this entry. V lost 1 base and J lost 3; bases outside the gene matches: 5. The CDR3 is made up of 16 amino acids. Germline-derived CDR1 and CDR2 are SGHNT and YENEEA. The sample belongs to a study of PD-1 blockade in mismatch repair-deficient tumors. Assay: immunoSEQ multiplex PCR; the TCRdb copy retains only in-frame clones and omits some. Of around 130,000 clones listed, about nine tenths are singletons. The specimen comprised peripheral blood, sampled almost 74 weeks after starting pembrolizumab. This TCR derives from an adult with mismatch repair-deficient cancer. The chain has TRBV11-3 and TRBJ2-1; 8 bases agree with TRBD2. The CDR3 coding sequence is TGTGCCAGCAGCTTAGCTGGCGGGAGGTACTACAATGAGCAGTTCTTC. It yields the protein CASSLAGGRYYNEQFF.